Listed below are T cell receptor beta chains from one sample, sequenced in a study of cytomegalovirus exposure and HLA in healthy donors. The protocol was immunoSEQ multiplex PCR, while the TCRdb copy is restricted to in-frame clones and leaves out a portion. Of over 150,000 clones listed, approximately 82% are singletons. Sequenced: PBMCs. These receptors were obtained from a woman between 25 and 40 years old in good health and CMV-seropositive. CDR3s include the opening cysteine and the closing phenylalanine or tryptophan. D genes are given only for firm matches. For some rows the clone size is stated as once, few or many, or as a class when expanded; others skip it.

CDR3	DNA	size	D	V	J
CSVEDLERESYNEQFF	TGCAGCGTTGAAGATCTGGAGCGGGAGTCCTACAATGAGCAGTTCTTC	NA	TRBD2	TRBV29-1	TRBJ2-1
CASSLRTGNQPQHF	TGTGCCAGCAGCTTGAGGACAGGTAATCAGCCCCAGCATTTT	NA	TRBD1	TRBV11-2	TRBJ1-5
CASSAGTGSDTQYF	TGTGCCAGCAGTGCAGGTACAGGGTCAGATACGCAGTATTTT	NA	NA	TRBV2	TRBJ2-3
CSVEGLAVGTDTQYF	TGCAGCGTTGAAGGACTAGCGGTCGGCACAGATACGCAGTATTTT	NA	TRBD2	TRBV29-1	TRBJ2-3
CAWREGTSGVYEQYF	TGTGCCTGGAGAGAAGGGACTAGCGGAGTTTACGAGCAGTACTTC	NA	TRBD2	TRBV30	TRBJ2-7
CASSASGSYTGELFF	TGTGCCAGCAGTGCCAGCGGGAGTTATACCGGGGAGCTGTTTTTT	NA	TRBD2	TRBV25-1	TRBJ2-2
CASTGSYEQYF	TGTGCCAGCACCGGGTCATACGAGCAGTACTTC	NA	NA	TRBV28	TRBJ2-7
CASRGVAGGPSIYNEQFF	TGTGCCAGCAGAGGAGTTGCGGGAGGGCCCTCTATCTACAATGAGCAGTTCTTC	NA	TRBD2	TRBV5-4	TRBJ2-1
CASWRAGVDEQFF	TGTGCCAGCTGGCGAGCGGGAGTAGATGAGCAGTTCTTC	NA	TRBD2	TRBV6-1	TRBJ2-1
CASTIEDTQYF	TGCGCCAGCACTATCGAGGATACGCAGTATTTT	NA	NA	TRBV6-5	TRBJ2-3
CASSAIQDTTNEKLFF	TGTGCCAGCAGTGCCATCCAGGACACAACTAATGAAAAACTGTTTTTT	once	NA	TRBV25-1	TRBJ1-4
CASSLSQGFTEAFF	TGTGCCAGCAGCTTGAGTCAGGGCTTCACTGAAGCTTTCTTT	NA	NA	TRBV5-4	TRBJ1-1
CASSEGVSRVDIQYF	TGTGCCAGCAGTGAAGGGGTCAGCCGGGTAGACATTCAGTACTTC	NA	NA	TRBV6-1	TRBJ2-4
CASRGGHRAFF	TGTGCCAGCCGGGGGGGACACCGGGCTTTCTTT	once	NA	TRBV19	TRBJ1-1
CASSDRTSGRYNEQFF	TGTGCCAGCAGTGACCGGACTAGCGGGCGATACAATGAGCAGTTCTTC	NA	TRBD2	TRBV2	TRBJ2-1
CASSTGQRNTEAFF	TGTGCCAGCAGCACGGGACAGAGGAACACTGAAGCTTTCTTT	NA	TRBD1	TRBV5-4	TRBJ1-1
CASSLDTYTEAFF	TGCGCCAGCAGCTTGGATACTTACACTGAAGCTTTCTTT	NA	NA	TRBV5-1	TRBJ1-1
CAGMWGVDTQYF	TGTGCCGGGATGTGGGGGGTCGATACGCAGTATTTT	NA	NA	TRBV2	TRBJ2-3
CASIPGLVSTDTQYF	TGTGCCAGCATACCCGGACTAGTGAGCACAGATACGCAGTATTTT	NA	TRBD2	TRBV7-9	TRBJ2-3
CASYDVLGGQGQFF	TGTGCCAGCTACGATGTGTTGGGAGGTCAAGGGCAGTTCTTC	NA	NA	TRBV6-1	TRBJ2-1
CASSAPGQGYDEQYF	TGTGCCAGCAGTGCTCCGGGACAGGGTTACGACGAGCAGTACTTC	once	TRBD1	TRBV28	TRBJ2-7
CASRPGHLYEQYF	TGTGCCAGCAGACCGGGACATCTCTACGAGCAGTACTTC	NA	NA	TRBV28	TRBJ2-7
CASSPIPGGLAINEQFF	TGTGCCAGCAGCCCTATTCCGGGGGGACTAGCTATCAATGAGCAGTTCTTC	NA	TRBD2	TRBV9	TRBJ2-1
CASSVGSREETQYF	TGTGCCAGCAGCGTAGGGTCCAGGGAAGAGACCCAGTACTTC	NA	NA	TRBV9	TRBJ2-5
CASSLGLAVNTGELFF	TGCGCCAGCAGCTTGGGACTAGCGGTGAACACCGGGGAGCTGTTTTTT	NA	TRBD2	TRBV5-1	TRBJ2-2
CASSYSLSGNTIYF	TGTGCCAGCAGTTACTCGCTATCTGGAAACACCATATATTTT	NA	NA	TRBV6-6	TRBJ1-3
CATTTPGQGAADTQYF	TGTGCCACGACTACCCCGGGACAGGGGGCAGCGGATACGCAGTATTTT	NA	TRBD1	TRBV10-3	TRBJ2-3
CASNPGGTVYEQYF	TGTGCCAGTAACCCAGGCGGGACAGTCTACGAGCAGTACTTC	NA	NA	TRBV19	TRBJ2-7
CASSQAGQGFGYTF	TGCGCCAGCAGCCAGGCGGGACAGGGATTCGGCTACACCTTC	NA	TRBD1	TRBV4-1	TRBJ1-2
CSVEGGTSGLFTDTQYF	TGCAGCGTTGAAGGCGGAACTAGCGGCTTATTCACAGATACGCAGTATTTT	NA	TRBD2	TRBV29-1	TRBJ2-3
CASSPRNGEGLGFF	TGTGCCAGCAGCCCAAGGAACGGCGAGGGACTCGGGTTCTTC	NA	NA	TRBV11-2	TRBJ2-1
CASSPPYPPYEQYF	TGTGCCAGCAGCCCGCCCTACCCGCCCTACGAGCAGTACTTC	NA	NA	TRBV7-6	TRBJ2-7
CASSAIGHHSYEQYF	TGTGCCAGCAGCGCAATCGGACACCACTCCTACGAGCAGTACTTC	once	NA	TRBV5-6	TRBJ2-7
CASSYSRRGDNEQFF	TGTGCCAGCAGTTACTCGAGGAGGGGAGATAATGAGCAGTTCTTC	NA	NA	TRBV6-5	TRBJ2-1
CASSPRLAGVGEQFF	TGTGCCAGCAGCCCTCGACTAGCGGGAGTGGGTGAGCAGTTCTTC	NA	TRBD2	TRBV7-2	TRBJ2-1
CASKGGNNEKLFF	TGTGCCAGCAAGGGGGGGAATAATGAAAAACTGTTTTTT	few	NA	TRBV6-5	TRBJ1-4
CASSFLRTTGNQPQHF	TGTGCCAGCAGCTTTCTACGAACTACCGGCAATCAGCCCCAGCATTTT	NA	NA	TRBV5-6	TRBJ1-5
CASSPPHGYEQYF	TGTGCCAGCAGCCCCCCCCACGGCTACGAGCAGTACTTC	NA	NA	TRBV9	TRBJ2-7
CATSRNRGNYGYTF	TGTGCCACCAGCAGAAACAGGGGCAACTATGGCTACACCTTC	NA	TRBD1	TRBV15	TRBJ1-2
CASSLYRGETQYF	TGTGCCAGCAGTTTATACAGGGGAGAGACCCAGTACTTC	NA	TRBD1	TRBV27	TRBJ2-5
CASRSDTREQYF	TGTGCCAGCAGATCGGACACCCGGGAGCAGTACTTC	few	NA	TRBV2	TRBJ2-7
CASSERERTTVEFF	TGTGCCAGCAGTGAGCGGGAGCGGACAACCGTTGAGTTCTTC	NA	TRBD2	TRBV2	TRBJ2-1
CASTKSEGRYGYTF	TGTGCCAGCACCAAAAGTGAGGGCCGCTATGGCTACACCTTC	once	NA	TRBV6-5	TRBJ1-2
CASSQGQRGSYNEQFF	TGTGCCAGCAGCCAAGGACAGCGGGGCTCCTACAATGAGCAGTTCTTC	NA	TRBD2	TRBV4-2	TRBJ2-1
CASSLGTVDEQYF	TGCGCCAGCAGCTTGGGGACAGTCGACGAGCAGTACTTC	NA	NA	TRBV5-1	TRBJ2-7
CASILTGGSAQHF	TGTGCCAGCATCCTAACGGGGGGCTCAGCCCAGCATTTT	few	NA	TRBV6-6	TRBJ1-5
CATSRDKIEGADTQYF	TGTGCCACCAGCAGAGATAAAATCGAGGGCGCAGATACGCAGTATTTT	once	NA	TRBV15	TRBJ2-3
CASSPREDTEAFF	TGTGCCAGCAGTCCCAGGGAGGACACTGAAGCTTTCTTT	NA	NA	TRBV6-5	TRBJ1-1
CASSFRGAYEQYF	TGTGCCAGCAGCTTTCGCGGAGCCTACGAGCAGTACTTC	once	NA	TRBV5-4	TRBJ2-7
CASSQDGAGANTEAFF	TGCGCCAGCAGCCAAGACGGAGCAGGGGCGAACACTGAAGCTTTCTTT	once	NA	TRBV4-1	TRBJ1-1